Following are 28 T cell receptor beta chains from one sample sequenced in a study of T cell responses to AZD1222 COVID-19 vaccine. Profiling relied on immunoSEQ multiplex PCR, and the TCRdb table lists in-frame clones only, not all of them. This sample has about 81,000 clones, with 90% found just once. Sequencing used peripheral blood, obtained 28 days after the second AZD1222 dose. Source of these receptors: an adult who received the AZD1222 COVID-19 vaccine.

The chain has TRBV5-8 and TRBJ2-5; 10 bases align to TRBD1. Trimming took 5 bases from V and 4 from J; bases not matched to a gene: 8. This CDR3 comprises 15 residues. From germline, CDR1 is SGHTS and CDR2 YDEGEE. In DNA form, the CDR3 reads TGTGCCAGCAGTTCAGGACAGGGGGTGGCAGAGACCCAGTACTTC. Its protein product is CASSSGQGVAETQYF.

The V and J genes are TRBV7-8 and TRBJ1-1; weak D call: TRBD1 (6 bases). There are 14 residues in the CDR3. CDR1 is SGHVS, CDR2 FQNEAQ, per germline. Trimming pared 2 bases from V and 1 base from J, leaving 8 bases between. The CDR3 nucleotides read TGTGCCAGCAGCTTACAGGGGTGGAACACTGAAGCTTTCTTT. Protein sequence: CASSLQGWNTEAFF.

The rearrangement joins TRBV11-2 to TRBJ1-1; TRBD1 aligns across 9 bases. V was pared by 3 bases and J by 10 bases, with 6 bases of the junction left unmatched. Germline values: CDR1 SGHAT, CDR2 FQNNGV. The CDR3 extends over 13 amino acids. The CDR3 region has the DNA TGTGCCAGCAGCTTCACAGGGGGCGAAGGAGCTTTCTTT. This sequence encodes CASSFTGGEGAFF.

The rearrangement joins TRBV19 to TRBJ1-5; perhaps TRBD1 as D (5 bases). Looked up from germline, CDR1 is LNHDA and CDR2 is SQIVND (reference sequence). The CDR3 has 16 amino acids. Deletions cut 7 bases from V and 6 bases from J, with 22 bases between. CDR3 DNA: TGTGCCAGTACCGGAGGGCGAGGGGCGGTGAGTCAGCCCCAGCATTTT. It encodes CASTGGRGAVSQPQHF.

The rearrangement links TRBV19 to TRBJ1-1, with 9 bases that match TRBD1. CDR3 length: 16 amino acids. The germline V gene has CDR1 LNHDA and CDR2 SQIVND (reference sequence). The V segment lost 7 bases and the J segment 5 bases; nucleotides outside the gene matches: 14. Here the CDR3 DNA reads TGTGCCAGTACCGTGTGGGGACAGGGAAGGACAACTGAAGCTTTCTTT. Its translation is CASTVWGQGRTTEAFF.

The V call is TRBV4-3, the J call TRBJ1-2, with D hard to call. CDR3 size: 15 residues. CDR1 and CDR2 from the germline V gene are LGHNA and YSLEER. V was pared by 5 bases and J by 0 bases, with 13 bases between. CDR3 sequence: CASSESRVTNYGYTF. CDR3 coding DNA: TGCGCCAGCAGCGAGAGCCGAGTAACTAACTATGGCTACACCTTC.

V and J are TRBV7-9 and TRBJ1-2; D gene ambiguous. The CDR3 loop spans 15 amino acids. V lost 3 bases and J 3 bases, leaving 14 bases between the germline ends. CDR1 and CDR2 from the germline V gene are SEHNR and FQNEAQ (reference sequence). The CDR3 bases are TGTGCCAGCAGCTTCGGTGGGTCCTCCGACTATGGCTACACCTTC. It translates to CASSFGGSSDYGYTF. Together with reference TRBV7-9 and TRBJ1-2, the CDR3 gives the full variable domain: DTGVSQNPRHKITKRGQNVTFRCDPISEHNRLYWYRQTLGQGPEFLTYFQNEAQLEKSRLLSDRFSAERPKGSFSTLEIQRTEQGDSAMYLCASSFGGSSDYGYTFGSGTRLTVV.

This chain links TRBV28 with TRBJ2-6; D possibly corresponds to TRBD1 (7 bases). V lost 5 bases to trimming and J lost 0 bases, with 14 bases between them. Germline CDR1 and CDR2: MDHEN and SYDVKM. The CDR3 sequence is 17 residues long. The CDR3 loop reads CASSPGGLSSGANVLTF. Written as DNA, the CDR3 is TGTGCCAGCAGTCCAGGGGGACTCAGCTCTGGGGCCAACGTCCTGACTTTC. Combining the CDR3 with reference TRBV28 and TRBJ2-6 gives the whole variable domain DVKVTQSSRYLVKRTGEKVFLECVQDMDHENMFWYRQDPGLGLRLIYFSYDVKMKEKGDIPEGYSVSREKKERFSLILESASTNQTSMYLCASSPGGLSSGANVLTFGAGSRLTVL.

In its sample, this clone was seen once. J is TRBJ1-1 and V is TRBV9; D is unclear. The germline gives CDR1 SGDLS, CDR2 YYNGEE. The CDR3 is 13 residues long. The V gene lost 5 bases and the J gene lost 4 bases, with 12 bases spanning the gap. CDR3 coding DNA: TGTGCCAGCAGTGGAGGGTTTGGCACTGAAGCTTTCTTT. It specifies CASSGGFGTEAFF.

This clone was observed once. The rearrangement joins TRBV19 to TRBJ2-7; TRBD1 agrees at 7 bases. The germline gives CDR1 LNHDA, CDR2 SQIVND (reference sequence). CDR3 length: 15 amino acids. V lost 6 bases, J lost 5 bases, and 13 bases stayed unmatched. The CDR3 DNA follows: TGTGCCAGTAGACTGAGGGACAGTAATAACCACGAGCAGTACTTC. This gives the protein CASRLRDSNNHEQYF.

The chain joins TRBV6-5 to TRBJ1-2, with 10 bases identical to TRBD1. The CDR3 is made up of 13 amino acids. V lost 6 bases and J lost 7; bases outside the gene matches: 5. The V gene's germline CDR1 is MNHEY and CDR2 SVGAGI. CDR3 sequence: CASSPTGGVGYTF. The CDR3 nucleotides are TGTGCCAGCAGCCCGACAGGGGGCGTTGGCTACACCTTC.

The chain recombines TRBV19 with TRBJ1-1; possibly TRBD1 for D (5 bases). Between the trimmed V and J ends, which lost 2 bases and 5 bases, there was a span of 12 bases. This CDR3 has 14 amino acids. The germline CDR1 and CDR2 sequences are LNHDA and SQIVND (reference sequence). The CDR3 DNA is TGTGCCAGTAGTATATCCAGAAAGGGGACTGAAGCTTTCTTT. This gives the protein CASSISRKGTEAFF.

The V and J genes are TRBV6-5 and TRBJ1-2; a possible D gene is TRBD1 (5 bases). Per the germline V gene, CDR1 is MNHEY and CDR2 is SVGAGI. The CDR3 runs 14 residues. Trimming shortened V by 0 bases and J by 4 bases, and 9 bases separated the two germline ends. The CDR3: CASSYSGGSYGYTF. The CDR3 nucleotides read TGTGCCAGCAGTTACTCGGGGGGTTCCTATGGCTACACCTTC.

Here the CDR3 reads CSASGAPNSYEQYF. CDR3 DNA sequence: TGCAGTGCTAGTGGGGCCCCCAACTCCTACGAGCAGTACTTC. This chain links TRBV20-1 with TRBJ2-7, with D maybe TRBD1 (5 bases). V lost 3 bases and J lost 0, with 12 bases in between. The length of the CDR3 is 14 residues. Germline assignment: CDR1 DFQATT and CDR2 SNEGSKA (reference sequence).

The rearrangement links TRBV9 to TRBJ2-1; 9 nucleotides line up with TRBD2. Unmatched junction bases numbered 4, after V lost 3 bases and J lost 6 bases. The CDR3 totals 14 residues. Per germline, CDR1 SGDLS and CDR2 YYNGEE. The CDR3 DNA reads as TGTGCCAGCAGCGACGAGCGGGGGGTCAATGAGCAGTTCTTC. Amino acid sequence: CASSDERGVNEQFF.

The chain combines TRBV27 with TRBJ2-7, with 11 bases identical to TRBD1. The germline gives CDR1 MNHEY, CDR2 SMNVEV (reference sequence). The CDR3 runs 16 residues. V trimming: 7 bases; J trimming: 1 base; junction bases outside the gene matches: 9. CDR3 in DNA: TGTGCCAGCATTCCCGCCGGGACAGGGGGTTCCTACGAGCAGTACTTC. Translated, it gives CASIPAGTGGSYEQYF.

The chain carries TRBV7-2 and TRBJ2-1, with 8 bases that match TRBD2. Per germline, CDR1 SGHTA and CDR2 FQGNSA. J was trimmed by 9 bases and V by 4 bases; bases with no gene match: 8. This CDR3 spans 14 amino acids. The CDR3 loop reads CASSYTRGGIEQFF. The CDR3 region has the DNA TGTGCCAGCAGCTATACTCGCGGGGGGATTGAGCAGTTCTTC.

The chain couples TRBV14 to TRBJ2-3, with TRBD1 matching over 9 bases. Germline assignment: CDR1 SGHDN and CDR2 FVKESK. V gave up 3 bases and J gave up 2 bases; unmatched junction bases: 6. The CDR3 contains 16 residues. The CDR3, as DNA: TGTGCCAGCAGCCAGGGGACAGGGTATGACACAGATACGCAGTATTTT. It yields the protein CASSQGTGYDTDTQYF. Variable domain in full (rest from reference TRBV14 and TRBJ2-3): EAGVTQFPSHSVIEKGQTVTLRCDPISGHDNLYWYRRVMGKEIKFLLHFVKESKQDESGMPNNRFLAERTGGTYSTLKVQPAELEDSGVYFCASSQGTGYDTDTQYFGPGTRLTVL.

The rearrangement links TRBV9 to TRBJ1-3; 12 positions match TRBD1. V was pared by 4 bases and J by 6 bases, with 5 bases of the junction left unmatched. CDR3 length: 15 residues. Germline V gene sequence: CDR1 SGDLS, CDR2 YYNGEE. The CDR3 coding sequence is TGTGCCAGCAGCAGGGGACAGGGGGCGCAAAACACCATATATTTT. It encodes CASSRGQGAQNTIYF.

The chain employs TRBV25-1 and TRBJ1-6; tentative D call: TRBD1 (5 bases). The CDR3 covers 12 residues. Germline-derived CDR1 and CDR2 are MGHDK and SYGVNS. V lost 11 bases, J lost 5 bases, and 10 bases lay in between. The CDR3, as DNA: TGTGCCGCAGGGAGGAATAATTCACCCCTCCACTTT. It codes for CAAGRNNSPLHF.

The genes are TRBV2 and TRBJ2-5, with 8 bases matching TRBD2. The CDR3 consists of 15 residues. The germline V gene encodes CDR1 SNHLY and CDR2 FYNNEI. Trimming cost V 4 bases and J 2 bases; bases outside gene matches: 6. CDR3 sequence reads: CASSAAGAVQETQYF. The CDR3 nucleotides read TGTGCCAGCAGTGCAGCGGGGGCCGTACAAGAGACCCAGTACTTC.

The chain combines TRBV28 with TRBJ2-7; D gene ambiguous. V lost 6 bases to trimming and J lost 4 bases, with 7 bases between them. Per germline, CDR1 MDHEN and CDR2 SYDVKM. CDR3 length: 11 amino acids. The CDR3 nucleotides read TGTGCCAGCAGCGTGGAGTACGAGCAGTACTTC. It yields the protein CASSVEYEQYF.

The chain employs TRBV7-2 and TRBJ2-7; TRBD1 is a possible D gene (6 bases). Germline V gives CDR1 SGHTA, CDR2 FQGNSA. This CDR3 contains 11 residues. With 4 bases removed from V and 8 bases from J, the gap between germline ends came to 9 bases. Here the CDR3 DNA reads TGTGCCAGCAGCTGGGGGACAAAGCAGTACTTC. It is translated as CASSWGTKQYF.

The chain employs TRBV12-3 or TRBV12-4 and TRBJ1-2; the D gene is possibly TRBD1 (6 bases). V was cut by 6 bases and J by 4 bases, with 9 bases left in between. This CDR3 spans 12 amino acids. CDR3 protein: CASSTGIYGYTF. For the CDR3, the DNA is TGTGCCAGCAGCACAGGGATCTATGGCTACACCTTC.

This clone was seen a single time. This rearrangement joins TRBV19 to TRBJ2-2; TRBD2 might be the D (6 bases). The germline V and J ends were trimmed by 5 bases and 4 bases, with 17 bases remaining between them. The CDR3 runs to 16 residues. CDR1 and CDR2 (germline): LNHDA, SQIVND (reference sequence). As DNA, the CDR3 is TGTGCCAGTAGTCTATACCCCCGGGGGTCCACCGGGGAGCTGTTTTTT. It codes for CASSLYPRGSTGELFF. The whole variable domain, remainder taken from reference TRBV19 and TRBJ2-2, is DGGITQSPKYLFRKEGQNVTLSCEQNLNHDAMYWYRQDPGQGLRLIYYSQIVNDFQKGDIAEGYSVSREKKESFPLTVTSAQKNPTAFYLCASSLYPRGSTGELFFGEGSRLTVL.

Here the CDR3 reads CASSISAGREWEPQHF. Here the CDR3 DNA reads TGTGCCAGTAGTATCTCGGCAGGGCGGGAATGGGAGCCCCAGCATTTT. The gene calls are TRBV19 and TRBJ1-5; possibly TRBD1 for D (5 bases). The germline V and J ends were trimmed by 3 bases and 8 bases, with 20 bases remaining between them. Germline V lookup: CDR1 LNHDA, CDR2 SQIVND (reference sequence). The CDR3 is 16 amino acids.

This clone showed up just once. The V gene is TRBV7-6, the J gene TRBJ1-3; D uncertain. Germline CDR1 SGHVS, CDR2 FNYEAQ. With 4 bases removed from V and 8 bases from J, the gap between germline ends came to 18 bases. This CDR3 spans 15 amino acids. The CDR3 protein is CASSSRQGRVDTIYF. The CDR3 coding sequence is TGTGCCAGCAGCTCCCGACAAGGGCGGGTGGACACCATATATTTT.

The rearrangement joins TRBV28 to TRBJ1-1; D is unclear. The V gene lost 8 bases and the J gene lost 3 bases, with 4 bases spanning the gap. The germline CDR1 and CDR2 sequences are MDHEN and SYDVKM. The CDR3 contains 10 residues. DNA for the CDR3: TGTGCCAGCCGAGACACTGAAGCTTTCTTT. The encoded protein is CASRDTEAFF.